This T cell receptor beta chain was captured in a study of blood T cell repertoires in COVID-19. At the level of the study: Acute and convalescent COVID-19 samples came from the United States, Italy and Spain. The analysed material was cDNA or gDNA that came from T cells, B-cell-depleted T cells, or PBMCs.

In the authors' workflow: Nucleated cell number was recorded as an estimate derived from reference gene primer amplification. Here immunoSEQ multiplex PCR was the method, and the copy in TCRdb shows in-frame clones only, minus some. V and J calls and clone size follow that table, whereas D and trimming were derived from the DNA. Of about 190,000 clones listed, around 86% are singletons. In this sample, this clone turned up once. This TCR derives from a man aged 40-49 years with active or convalescent COVID-19. The sequencing input was peripheral blood.

The CDR3 DNA follows: TGTGCCAGCAGTGTAGAGGCAAGACAGCCCCAGCATTTT. Translation gives CASSVEARQPQHF. The chain employs TRBV2 and TRBJ1-5; D uncertain. This CDR3 region has 13 residues. V was shortened by 4 bases and J by 7 bases, with 11 bases between the two germline ends. In germline, CDR1 is SNHLY, CDR2 FYNNEI.